The present T cell receptor beta chain was sequenced within a study of cytomegalovirus exposure and HLA in healthy donors. While unrecorded immune exposures were likely, the donors were nominally healthy when sampled. The PCR ran on 60 Vbeta and 13 Jbeta primers. The assay was immunoSEQ multiplex PCR, and TCRdb's table has in-frame clones only and misses some. The data show roughly 250,000 clones, roughly two thirds seen once. For this clone: The antigen is undetermined.

Notes on the study in general: When analyzed later, a missense DCLRE1C variant was found to be linked to TCR beta V- and J-gene trimming. A later analysis reportedly found that, within productive TCRs, an Asian-associated ancestry cluster had fewer N-insertions than the mean observed across the roughly 630 donors. Across all donors, roughly uniform sequencing depth was an assumption of the presence/absence analyses.

This CDR3 comprises 14 residues. Between the trimmed V and J ends, which lost 5 bases and 9 bases, there was a span of 17 bases. Germline CDR1 and CDR2: SSHAT and FNYEAQ (reference sequence). The clonotype comes from a female donor in good health and CMV-seronegative. Sequencing used PBMCs. The chain recombines TRBV7-7 with TRBJ2-1; tentatively, D is TRBD2 (6 bases). CDR3 loop: CASSTTRSPAEQFF. CDR3 nucleotides: TGTGCCAGCAGCACGACTAGATCGCCTGCTGAGCAGTTCTTC.